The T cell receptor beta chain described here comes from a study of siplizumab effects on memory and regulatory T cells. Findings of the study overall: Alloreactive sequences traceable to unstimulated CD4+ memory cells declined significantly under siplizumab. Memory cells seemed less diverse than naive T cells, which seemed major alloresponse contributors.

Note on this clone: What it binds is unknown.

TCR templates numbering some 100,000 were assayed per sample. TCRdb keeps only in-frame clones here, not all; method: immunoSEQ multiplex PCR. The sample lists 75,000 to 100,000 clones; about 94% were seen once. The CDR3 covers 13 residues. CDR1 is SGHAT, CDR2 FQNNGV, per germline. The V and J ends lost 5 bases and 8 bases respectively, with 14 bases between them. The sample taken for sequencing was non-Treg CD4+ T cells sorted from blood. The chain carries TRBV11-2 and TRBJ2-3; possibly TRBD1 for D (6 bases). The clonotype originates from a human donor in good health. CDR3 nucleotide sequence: TGTGCCAGCAGCGTACAGGGCCGAGGTACGCAGTATTTT. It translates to CASSVQGRGTQYF.